This T cell receptor (beta chain) was sequenced for a study of CD8 T cells in ankylosing spondylitis. The CDR3 is made up of 13 amino acids. Trimming removed 1 base at V and 2 bases at J, with 6 bases between. CDR1 and CDR2 (germline): SGHVS, FQNEAQ. In this sample, this clonotype turned up many times. TCRdb independently ran MiXCR on the 5' RACE reads; one entry per CDR3 protein. The sample has under 200,000 distinct CDR3 sequences, 11% seen once. Sequenced: blood, either unsorted or a sorted T cell fraction (not recorded which). This chain links TRBV7-8 with TRBJ2-7; D unclear. This sequence originates from a male donor with ankylosing spondylitis or in good health (not recorded which). CDR3 coding DNA: TGTGCCAGCAGCTTAGTCGAGACCTACGAGCAGTACTTC. It encodes CASSLVETYEQYF. The complete variable domain, with remaining parts taken from reference TRBV7-8 and TRBJ2-7, reads GAGVSQSPRYKVAKRGQDVALRCDPISGHVSLFWYQQALGQGPEFLTYFQNEAQLDKSGLPSDRFFAERPEGSVSTLKIQRTQQEDSAVYLCASSLVETYEQYFGPGTRLTVT.